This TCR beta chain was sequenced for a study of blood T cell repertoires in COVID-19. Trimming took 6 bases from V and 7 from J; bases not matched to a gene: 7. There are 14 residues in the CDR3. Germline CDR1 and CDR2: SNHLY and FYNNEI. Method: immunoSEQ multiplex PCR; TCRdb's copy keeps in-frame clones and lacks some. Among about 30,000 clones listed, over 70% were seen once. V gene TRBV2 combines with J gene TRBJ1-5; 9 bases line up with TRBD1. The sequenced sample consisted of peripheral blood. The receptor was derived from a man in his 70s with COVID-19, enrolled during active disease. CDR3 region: CASSDTGGVQPQHF. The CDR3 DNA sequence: TGTGCCAGCAGCGATACAGGGGGCGTACAGCCCCAGCATTTT.